One sample yielded the 24 T cell receptor beta chains listed below, sequenced in a study of blood T cell repertoires in COVID-19. The assay was immunoSEQ multiplex PCR, and TCRdb's table has in-frame clones only and misses some. The sample carries fewer than 65,000 clones, around 87% recorded once. The sequencing sample was made of peripheral blood. Every receptor here comes from a man aged 55 to 70 with acute or convalescent COVID-19.

The gene calls are TRBV29-1 and TRBJ1-1; 8 bases agree with TRBD1. Germline V CDR1 and CDR2: SQVTM, ANQGSEA. J gave up 5 bases and V 2 bases, and 1 base lay outside the gene matches. CDR3 size: 12 residues. CDR3 DNA: TGCAGCGTTGAAACAGGGGGAACTGAAGCTTTCTTT. It is translated as CSVETGGTEAFF.

The chain employs TRBV7-9 and TRBJ2-3, with TRBD2 identical over 9 bases. The germline V gene has CDR1 SEHNR and CDR2 FQNEAQ (reference sequence). After removal of 4 bases from V and 6 bases from J, the junction contained 11 bases not matched to a gene. The CDR3 loop spans 16 amino acids. The CDR3 loop is CASSYQSSGAADTQYF. As DNA, the CDR3 is TGTGCCAGCAGCTACCAGTCTAGCGGGGCCGCGGATACGCAGTATTTT.

This chain joins TRBV5-4 and TRBJ2-5; D perhaps matches TRBD2 (6 bases). V lost 3 bases and J lost 2, with 11 bases in between. The CDR3 totals 14 residues. Germline loops: CDR1 SGHNT, CDR2 YYREEE (reference sequence). The CDR3 spells CASSSQTRQETQYF. The CDR3 DNA is TGTGCCAGCAGCTCGCAGACTAGGCAAGAGACCCAGTACTTC.

This clone occurred a few times. The gene calls are TRBV14 and TRBJ1-1; D possibly corresponds to TRBD1 (6 bases). Germline V gives CDR1 SGHDN, CDR2 FVKESK. The CDR3 totals 13 residues. V dropped 9 bases and J dropped 5 bases, with 16 bases sitting between them. The CDR3 DNA follows: TGTGCCAGTCAGAAAGTAGGGGGAACTGAAGCTTTCTTT. This encodes CASQKVGGTEAFF.

The V and J genes are TRBV27 and TRBJ1-6; no clear D. The CDR3 has 13 amino acids. CDR1 and CDR2 (germline): MNHEY, SMNVEV (reference sequence). The V end lost 3 bases, the J end lost 6 bases, and 6 bases lay between the germline ends. For the CDR3, the DNA is TGTGCCAGCAGTTTCCAGCGTAATTCACCCCTCCACTTT. Translation: CASSFQRNSPLHF.

The chain links TRBV12-1 to TRBJ2-5; no check of the table's D call, TRBD2, against the DNA was made. TRBV12-1 is given as a pseudogene. This CDR3 comprises 12 residues. For the CDR3, the DNA is TGTGCCAGCAGGGAGGGGCAAGAGACCCAGTACTTC. This sequence encodes CASREGQETQYF.

Here the CDR3 reads CASTGGSNEKLFF. Here the CDR3 DNA reads TGTGCCAGCACTGGAGGTTCTAATGAAAAACTGTTTTTT. V is TRBV25-1 and J is TRBJ1-4; D ambiguous. This CDR3 region has 13 residues. V dropped 7 bases and J dropped 3 bases, with 9 bases sitting between them. CDR1 is MGHDK and CDR2 is SYGVNS in the germline V gene.

CDR3 nucleotides: TGTGCCAGTAGTTGGACTAGCGGGGGGGCGGTTGGTAGGAATGAGCAGTTCTTC. Translating it yields CASSWTSGGAVGRNEQFF. The genes are TRBV19 and TRBJ2-1; 15 bases map to TRBD2. The germline V gene has CDR1 LNHDA and CDR2 SQIVND (reference sequence). Germline trimming cut 5 bases from V and 7 bases from J; bases unmatched to any gene: 12. This CDR3 is built from 18 residues.

CDR3 sequence: CAISEATGYYEQYF. The CDR3 DNA sequence: TGTGCCATCAGTGAGGCGACAGGGTACTACGAGCAGTACTTC. V and J are TRBV10-3 and TRBJ2-7, with 7 bases aligning to TRBD1. Germline CDR1 reads ENHRY; CDR2 reads SYGVKD. This CDR3 comprises 14 residues. The junction had 4 bases not matched to a gene; V was cut back by 2 bases and J by 3 bases.

The table lists this clone with a count of one. The chain recombines TRBV7-2 with TRBJ2-1; 8 bases map to TRBD2. This CDR3 is built from 14 residues. Germline loops: CDR1 SGHTA, CDR2 FQGNSA. J gave up 6 bases and V 7 bases, and 8 bases lay outside the gene matches. The CDR3 is CASILGGVSNEQFF. CDR3 bases: TGTGCCAGCATCCTCGGGGGGGTATCCAATGAGCAGTTCTTC.

The chain uses TRBV6-5 and TRBJ2-7, with D maybe TRBD2 (6 bases). CDR1 and CDR2 from the germline V gene are MNHEY and SVGAGI. The CDR3 has 14 amino acids. Trimming cost V 6 bases and J 3 bases, with 15 bases left between them. The CDR3 loop reads CASRRRDSNYEQYF. CDR3 DNA sequence: TGTGCCAGCAGACGCCGGGACTCTAACTACGAGCAGTACTTC.

V is TRBV24-1 and J is TRBJ1-5; 7 bases are shared with TRBD1. From germline, CDR1 is KGHDR and CDR2 SFDVKD. CDR3 length: 16 amino acids. V was clipped by 3 bases and J by 0 bases; unmatched bases: 4. CDR3 nucleotides: TGTGCCACCAGTGATCACAGGGGAAATAGCAATCAGCCCCAGCATTTT. Protein product: CATSDHRGNSNQPQHF.

The V gene is TRBV3-1 (or the pseudogene TRBV3-2), the J gene TRBJ1-5; 7 positions match TRBD1. CDR1 is LGHDT, CDR2 YNNKEL, per germline (reference sequence). V shed 4 bases and J 4 bases; nucleotides not matched to a gene: 1. CDR3 size: 13 residues. In DNA, the CDR3 is TGTGCCAGCAGCCGGGACAGAAATCAGCCCCAGCATTTT. This gives the protein CASSRDRNQPQHF.

The rearrangement joins TRBV10-3 to TRBJ2-7; D is perhaps TRBD1 (5 bases). Trimming cost V 3 bases and J 0 bases, with 18 bases left between them. The CDR3 loop spans 17 amino acids. Germline lookup yields CDR1 ENHRY and CDR2 SYGVKD. For the CDR3, the DNA is TGTGCCATCAGTGACCAGCCGGACAAACCAATCTCCTACGAGCAGTACTTC. It translates to CAISDQPDKPISYEQYF.

The V call is TRBV18, the J call TRBJ1-4, with D possibly being TRBD1 (6 bases). Looked up from germline, CDR1 is KGHSH and CDR2 is LQKENI. The CDR3 is made up of 14 amino acids. Trimming stripped 4 bases from V and 0 bases from J, with 6 bases between. The CDR3 DNA is TGTGCCAGCTCACGGACAGCAACTAATGAAAAACTGTTTTTT. It codes for CASSRTATNEKLFF.

The chain joins TRBV19 to TRBJ2-7; TRBD2 matches at 7 bases. Trimming removed 3 bases from V and 2 bases from J; junction bases left unmatched: 10. The CDR3 has 16 residues. Germline V gene data show CDR1 as LNHDA and CDR2 as SQIVND (reference sequence). The DNA of the CDR3 is TGTGCCAGTAGTATCCTCAGCGGGGTATCTACCTACGAGCAGTACTTC. Translating gives CASSILSGVSTYEQYF.

This chain joins TRBV12-3 or TRBV12-4 and TRBJ1-2, with 7 bases aligning to TRBD1. The CDR3 sequence is 12 residues long. The V segment lost 7 bases and the J segment 7 bases; nucleotides outside the gene matches: 6. The CDR3 bases are TGTGCCAGCAAGCAACAGGGGACTGGCTACACCTTC. Its translation is CASKQQGTGYTF.

This clone was seen only once. This rearrangement joins TRBV5-4 to TRBJ2-3; unclear D gene. The CDR3 runs 15 residues. The V gene's germline CDR1 is SGHNT and CDR2 YYREEE (reference sequence). Deletions cut 0 bases from V and 2 bases from J, with 10 bases between. The CDR3 region is CASSLGLVDTDTQYF. CDR3 DNA: TGTGCCAGCAGCTTGGGGCTAGTAGACACAGATACGCAGTATTTT.

The chain is built from TRBV4-1 and TRBJ2-1, with 9 bases that match TRBD1. This CDR3 has 18 amino acids. V trimming: 1 base; J trimming: 2 bases; junction bases outside the gene matches: 9. CDR1 MGHRA and CDR2 YSYEKL come from the germline V gene. This CDR3 is CASSQGGRQGVPYNEQFF. DNA of the CDR3: TGCGCCAGCAGCCAAGGGGGAAGACAGGGGGTCCCCTACAATGAGCAGTTCTTC.

As regards this clone: This sample includes further DNA sequences coding for the same CDR3. The chain has TRBV30 and TRBJ1-1; 9 nucleotides line up with TRBD1. CDR1 GTSNPN and CDR2 SVGIG come from the germline V gene (reference sequence). Unmatched junction bases numbered 10, after V lost 0 bases and J lost 11 bases. The length of the CDR3 is 14 residues. CDR3 region: CAWSVLGQGAEAFF. As DNA, the CDR3 is TGTGCCTGGAGTGTCTTGGGACAGGGAGCCGAGGCTTTCTTT.

This rearrangement joins TRBV20-1 to TRBJ2-5; the D gene is possibly TRBD2 (5 bases). V was shortened by 3 bases and J by 5 bases, with 13 bases between the two germline ends. This CDR3 region has 13 residues. Germline values: CDR1 DFQATT, CDR2 SNEGSKA (reference sequence). The CDR3 DNA reads as TGCAGTGCTAGTCCGGGGAACGCGGAGACCCAGTACTTC. As protein: CSASPGNAETQYF.

The gene calls are TRBV7-3 and TRBJ2-3; 7 positions match TRBD2. The junction had 2 bases not matched to a gene; V was cut back by 5 bases and J by 0 bases. The CDR3 covers 14 residues. The germline V gene has CDR1 SGHTA and CDR2 FQGTGA. For the CDR3, the DNA is TGTGCCAGCAGCAACGGGGGGAGCACAGATACGCAGTATTTT. Protein product: CASSNGGSTDTQYF.

The chain joins TRBV30 to TRBJ1-3; no clear D. CDR1 is GTSNPN and CDR2 is SVGIG in the germline V gene (reference sequence). V shed 2 bases and J shed 3 bases, with 14 bases lying between them. There are 15 residues in the CDR3. The CDR3, as DNA: TGTGCCTGGAGTCCTGGAGCCGAAAATGGAAACACCATATATTTT. This translates into CAWSPGAENGNTIYF. Full variable domain (remainder filled in from reference TRBV30 and TRBJ1-3): SQTIHQWPATLVQPVGSPLSLECTVEGTSNPNLYWYRQAAGRGLQLLFYSVGIGQISSEVPQNLSASRPQDRQFILSSKKLLLSDSGFYLCAWSPGAENGNTIYFGEGSWLTVV.

The V call is TRBV14, the J call TRBJ1-1; TRBD1 agrees at 9 bases. The trim removed 1 base at V and 1 base at J, leaving 7 bases unmatched. Germline CDR1 reads SGHDN; CDR2 reads FVKESK. CDR3 length: 17 residues. This CDR3 is CASSQVQGAGKNTEAFF. The CDR3 DNA reads as TGTGCCAGCAGCCAAGTACAGGGGGCGGGGAAGAACACTGAAGCTTTCTTT.